This entry describes one T cell receptor beta chain. Its antigen is currently unknown. Construction of the TCRbeta library involved unique molecular identifiers. TCRdb reprocessed the PCR reads via MiXCR and lists one record per CDR3 protein. The sample includes about 590,000 distinct CDR3 sequences, roughly 13% of them seen just once. The sample is drawn from a study of T-cell reconstitution after alpha-beta-depleted transplantation in children. Whole-study findings and limits: About two months after transplant, alpha-beta T cells reportedly came from several hundred expanded graft clones. Newly produced T cells mostly provided counts and TCRbeta diversity after one year, as hyperexpanded clones declined. Some patients showed high day-60 TCRbeta diversity, which derived from surviving recipient T cells and thymic progenitors.

The sequence was obtained from a male patient between 5 and 17 years old who had a stem cell transplant for acute myeloid leukemia, so the T cells may come from the graft donor. Here the sequenced sample was PBMCs, mostly from graft donor cells, taken 360 days after TCRalphabeta/CD19-depleted stem cell transplant.

CDR3 DNA sequence: TGTGCCAGCAGTGGATTTGCCCCCGGGAGGGGGCCCACAGATACGCAGTATTTT. Residues: CASSGFAPGRGPTDTQYF. The rearrangement uses TRBV25-1 and TRBJ2-3, with D possibly TRBD2 on 8 matching bases. This CDR3 contains 18 residues. CDR1 is MGHDK and CDR2 is SYGVNS in the germline V gene. Trimming pared 4 bases from V and 2 bases from J, leaving 22 bases between.